A selection of T cell receptor beta chains follows, all from one sample in a study of control samples from healthy donors and cancer patients. This table comes from immunoSEQ multiplex PCR, and its TCRdb copy is limited to in-frame clones, with some not included. This sample has 55,000 to 90,000 clones, with roughly 84% found just once. The sample was blood. The receptors originated from a man aged 45-65 years in good health. Both conserved end residues are part of each CDR3. A D gene is named only where the DNA matches it firmly. Some rows have no size entry. The others give once, few or many, or a class for an expanded clone.

j_gene: TRBJ2-7
abundance: NA
v_gene: TRBV9
d_gene: NA
CDR3aa: CASSFRGSYEQYF
CDR3nt: TGTGCCAGCAGCTTCCGGGGCTCCTACGAGCAGTACTTC

j_gene: TRBJ2-3
abundance: NA
v_gene: TRBV7-2
d_gene: NA
CDR3aa: CASTRGFTDTQYF
CDR3nt: TGTGCCTCTACGCGGGGCTTCACAGATACGCAGTATTTT

j_gene: TRBJ2-2
abundance: NA
v_gene: TRBV9
d_gene: NA
CDR3aa: CASSRGPWGSTGELFF
CDR3nt: TGTGCCAGCAGCCGTGGGCCTTGGGGTAGTACCGGGGAGCTGTTTTTT

j_gene: TRBJ1-1
abundance: once
v_gene: TRBV7-2
d_gene: NA
CDR3aa: CASSLSEFYTEAFF
CDR3nt: TGTGCCAGCAGCTTATCAGAGTTCTACACTGAAGCTTTCTTT

j_gene: TRBJ1-2
abundance: NA
v_gene: TRBV6-2/TRBV6-3
d_gene: NA
CDR3aa: CASSYRPGVPVGYTF
CDR3nt: TGTGCCAGCAGTTACAGGCCTGGGGTACCAGTCGGCTACACCTTC

j_gene: TRBJ2-1
abundance: NA
v_gene: TRBV30
d_gene: TRBD2
CDR3aa: CAWSPDPGLAGRSYNEQFF
CDR3nt: TGTGCCTGGAGCCCGGATCCGGGACTAGCGGGGCGGTCCTACAATGAGCAGTTCTTC

j_gene: TRBJ1-3
abundance: NA
v_gene: TRBV13
d_gene: NA
CDR3aa: CASSSRSSSTSGNTIYF
CDR3nt: TGTGCCAGCAGCTCCAGGAGCTCCTCGACTTCTGGAAACACCATATATTTT

j_gene: TRBJ1-2
abundance: NA
v_gene: TRBV7-2
d_gene: TRBD1
CDR3aa: CASSLVGPGGGYTF
CDR3nt: TGTGCCAGCAGCTTAGTTGGCCCAGGGGGCGGCTACACCTTC

j_gene: TRBJ2-7
abundance: few
v_gene: TRBV9
d_gene: TRBD1
CDR3aa: CASSEGQGPRRGQYF
CDR3nt: TGTGCCAGCAGCGAGGGACAGGGGCCGCGACGGGGGCAGTACTTC

j_gene: TRBJ1-1
abundance: few
v_gene: TRBV10-2
d_gene: NA
CDR3aa: CASSESILRGSTNTEAFF
CDR3nt: TGCGCCAGCAGTGAGTCAATCCTCCGGGGGAGTACGAACACTGAAGCTTTCTTT

j_gene: TRBJ2-5
abundance: NA
v_gene: TRBV2
d_gene: TRBD2
CDR3aa: CASADSGGETQYF
CDR3nt: TGTGCCAGCGCAGACAGCGGGGGAGAGACCCAGTACTTC

j_gene: TRBJ2-7
abundance: NA
v_gene: TRBV6-2/TRBV6-3
d_gene: TRBD1
CDR3aa: CASSNSGTGGVNEQYF
CDR3nt: TGTGCCAGCAGTAACTCCGGGACAGGGGGTGTAAACGAGCAGTACTTC

j_gene: TRBJ2-3
abundance: NA
v_gene: TRBV5-1
d_gene: TRBD2
CDR3aa: CASSPPAGASTDTQYF
CDR3nt: TGCGCCAGCAGCCCCCCAGCGGGAGCAAGCACAGATACGCAGTATTTT

j_gene: TRBJ2-7
abundance: NA
v_gene: TRBV10-3
d_gene: NA
CDR3aa: CAISDQPGYEQYF
CDR3nt: TGTGCCATCAGTGACCAGCCAGGCTACGAGCAGTACTTC

j_gene: TRBJ2-1
abundance: NA
v_gene: TRBV5-1
d_gene: NA
CDR3aa: CASSPEGYNEQFF
CDR3nt: TGCGCCAGCAGCCCCGAGGGGTACAATGAGCAGTTCTTC

j_gene: TRBJ2-1
abundance: NA
v_gene: TRBV10-3
d_gene: NA
CDR3aa: CAITQTQGSNEQFF
CDR3nt: TGTGCCATCACCCAAACGCAGGGAAGCAATGAGCAGTTCTTC

j_gene: TRBJ1-2
abundance: NA
v_gene: TRBV6-5
d_gene: NA
CDR3aa: CASSYSLRGIEGYTF
CDR3nt: TGTGCCAGCAGTTACTCACTCCGGGGGATCGAGGGCTACACCTTC

j_gene: TRBJ2-7
abundance: NA
v_gene: TRBV10-2
d_gene: TRBD1
CDR3aa: CASGQGQSEQYF
CDR3nt: TGCGCCAGTGGACAGGGTCAATCCGAGCAGTACTTC

j_gene: TRBJ1-6
abundance: NA
v_gene: TRBV2
d_gene: NA
CDR3aa: CASSKGDGWRSPLHF
CDR3nt: TGTGCCAGCAGTAAAGGGGACGGGTGGAGGTCACCCCTCCACTTT

j_gene: TRBJ1-2
abundance: NA
v_gene: TRBV7-2
d_gene: TRBD1
CDR3aa: CASSSQGAGGYTF
CDR3nt: TGTGCCAGCAGCTCCCAGGGGGCGGGCGGCTACACCTTC

j_gene: TRBJ2-2
abundance: once
v_gene: TRBV12-5
d_gene: TRBD2
CDR3aa: CASGFGLALHTGELFF
CDR3nt: TGTGCTAGTGGTTTTGGACTAGCGCTACACACCGGGGAGCTGTTTTTT

j_gene: TRBJ2-1
abundance: NA
v_gene: TRBV10-3
d_gene: TRBD2
CDR3aa: CAISDASGQGEQFF
CDR3nt: TGTGCCATCAGTGATGCTAGCGGCCAGGGTGAGCAGTTCTTC

j_gene: TRBJ2-1
abundance: NA
v_gene: TRBV5-1
d_gene: TRBD2
CDR3aa: CASRWVAGGYNEQFF
CDR3nt: TGCGCCAGCAGGTGGGTAGCGGGAGGATACAATGAGCAGTTCTTC

j_gene: TRBJ2-4
abundance: NA
v_gene: TRBV2
d_gene: NA
CDR3aa: CASRTNYQNIQYF
CDR3nt: TGTGCCAGCAGAACAAACTATCAAAACATTCAGTACTTC

j_gene: TRBJ1-1
abundance: NA
v_gene: TRBV24-1
d_gene: NA
CDR3aa: CATSDSPGAGNTEAFF
CDR3nt: TGTGCCACCAGTGATTCCCCAGGGGCAGGGAACACTGAAGCTTTCTTT

j_gene: TRBJ2-7
abundance: NA
v_gene: TRBV7-2
d_gene: NA
CDR3aa: CASSLTAYEQYF
CDR3nt: TGTGCCAGCAGCTTAACAGCCTACGAACAGTACTTC

j_gene: TRBJ1-1
abundance: NA
v_gene: TRBV19
d_gene: NA
CDR3aa: CASPPNPRLPGQNTEAFF
CDR3nt: TGTGCCAGCCCCCCCAATCCCAGGCTACCGGGGCAGAACACTGAAGCTTTCTTT